Given below is one TCR beta chain in context. The antigen remains undetermined. Using immunoSEQ multiplex PCR, the repertoire was profiled, and TCRdb retains in-frame clones only, with some absent. The sample has about 160,000 clones; around 80% are singletons. This specimen belongs to a study of cytotoxic CD8 clonotypes in ibrutinib-treated CLL. General observations from the study: Baseline clonality, higher than in age-matched healthy donors, tracked circulating CD8+ T-cell counts.

V gave up 1 base and J gave up 0 bases, with 9 bases separating them. Germline V gene lookup returns CDR1 SGHRS and CDR2 YFSETQ. This CDR3 region has 15 residues. The sequence was collected from a human donor with chronic lymphocytic leukemia. The chain links TRBV5-1 to TRBJ2-3; D remains unclear. Material: PBMCs, obtained after 24 months of ibrutinib treatment. This chain's CDR3 is CASSLLGHSTDTQYF. CDR3 in DNA: TGCGCCAGCAGCTTGTTAGGTCATAGCACAGATACGCAGTATTTT.